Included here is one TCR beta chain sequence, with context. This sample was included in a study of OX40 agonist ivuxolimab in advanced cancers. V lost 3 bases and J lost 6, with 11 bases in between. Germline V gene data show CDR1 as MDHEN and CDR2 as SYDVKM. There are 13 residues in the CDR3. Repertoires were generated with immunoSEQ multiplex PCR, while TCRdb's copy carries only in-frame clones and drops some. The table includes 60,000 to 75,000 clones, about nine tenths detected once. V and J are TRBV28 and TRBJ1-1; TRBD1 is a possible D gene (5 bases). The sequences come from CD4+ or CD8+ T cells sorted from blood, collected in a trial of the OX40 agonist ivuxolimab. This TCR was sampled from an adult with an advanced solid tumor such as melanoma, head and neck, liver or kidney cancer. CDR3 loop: CASSFSQGSEAFF. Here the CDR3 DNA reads TGTGCCAGCAGTTTCAGTCAGGGATCTGAAGCTTTCTTT. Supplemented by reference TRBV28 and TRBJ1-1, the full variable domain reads DVKVTQSSRYLVKRTGEKVFLECVQDMDHENMFWYRQDPGLGLRLIYFSYDVKMKEKGDIPEGYSVSREKKERFSLILESASTNQTSMYLCASSFSQGSEAFFGQGTRLTVV.